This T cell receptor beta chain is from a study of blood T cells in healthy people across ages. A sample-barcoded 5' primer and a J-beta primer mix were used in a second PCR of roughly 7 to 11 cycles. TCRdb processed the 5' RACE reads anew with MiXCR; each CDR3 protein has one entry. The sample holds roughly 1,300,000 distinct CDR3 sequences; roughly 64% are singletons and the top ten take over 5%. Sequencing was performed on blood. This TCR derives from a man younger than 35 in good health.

This CDR3 reads CASKVGLATDTQYF. The DNA for the CDR3 is TGTGCCAGCAAAGTGGGACTAGCCACAGATACGCAGTATTTT. This chain connects TRBV2 to TRBJ2-3, with TRBD2 matching over 9 bases. The CDR3 covers 14 residues. The ends lost 7 bases at V and 2 bases at J; junction bases unmatched: 4. The germline CDR1 and CDR2 sequences are SNHLY and FYNNEI. The whole variable domain, remainder taken from reference TRBV2 and TRBJ2-3, is EPEVTQTPSHQVTQMGQEVILRCVPISNHLYFYWYRQILGQKVEFLVSFYNNEISEKSEIFDDQFSVERPDGSNFTLKIRSTKLEDSAMYFCASKVGLATDTQYFGPGTRLTVL.